This T cell receptor beta chain was identified during a study of neurological immune-mediated disorders (dated by TCRdb to the late 2010s). In the study overall: Peripheral blood TCR-beta repertoires from HTLV-I-associated myelopathy (HAM/TSP) patients, multiple sclerosis patients and healthy controls were compared by UMI-based sequencing. The roughly 110 TCR-beta libraries included longitudinal samples, technical triplicates and paired sorted CD4+ and CD8+ T-cell subsets alongside PBMC samples. The cohort included approximately 68 subjects: around 15 with HAM/TSP, approximately 34 with multiple sclerosis, and roughly 20 healthy controls. Beyond this particular receptor, the publication reports: No identical CDR3 amino acid sequences were found to be shared among expanded clones across subjects, suggesting that TCR-beta repertoires were private in all groups. TCR clonal expansion was highest in HAM/TSP patients and lowest in MS patients, with MS patients falling below even healthy controls.

cDNA synthesis used template-switch 5'RACE with a primer carrying a 10-nucleotide random unique molecular identifier tagging each TCR transcript. Each sequencing run produced over 160 million TCR-beta sequences covering 15-18 subjects. Total RNA was extracted with the RNeasy kit. TCR-beta VDJ regions were amplified with primers for the TCR constant region and the 5'RACE anchor, using the KAPA Real-time Library Amplification kit. A first PCR added sample indexes and Illumina adaptors, and a second PCR then raised library yield. After Ampure bead purification, the roughly 650 bp TCR product was size-selected on a 2% E-gel SizeSelection system. Before pooling, library quality was assessed on a Bioanalyzer, concentration was determined with Qubit, and library quantification was performed with the Kapa Library Quantification kit. Libraries were sequenced paired-end 2 x 150 bp on an Illumina HiSeq 2500. To increase sequence diversity, roughly 24-32% phiX was spiked into each library pool. Processing in the source paper ran as follows. Quality-filtered reads were processed with the UMI-based MiGEC pipeline, which removed over 90% of raw TCR sequences during error correction. VDJ genes were aligned to IMGT germline references, and clonotypes were defined by unique CDR3 amino acid sequence plus V-J genes. Clonal expansion, Shannon diversity and CDR3 relatedness (CalcPairwiseDistances, ClusterSamples) were evaluated with VDJtools, and phylogenetic trees were built with CLCbio workbench. A clone was classed as expanded if it had 8 or more unique UMIs, a cutoff based on coefficient-of-variation modelling across technical triplicates. Using fastp at Q25 and MiXCR, TCRdb reprocessed the public reads and kept productive beta chains. Merged by CDR3 protein, the rows form single entries marked with the most common genes and DNA. TCRdb's processing, not the authors', yielded these V and J calls. The sample profile shows 70,000 to 95,000 distinct CDR3 sequences; over 15% of them were found once. Jointly, the top ten make up approximately 15% of the sample.

This clonotype was seen ten or more times. Its recognized antigen is unknown. Per-base quality was not reported, and no clone a single base away is much larger than it. The healthy controls were volunteers from blood banks in Maryland, USA. For unsorted PBMC libraries, 2 million PBMCs were used after storage in RNAlater at -80 degrees C until RNA extraction. Peripheral blood was subjected to Ficoll-Hypaque density gradient centrifugation to isolate PBMCs, which were then cryopreserved in liquid nitrogen. Its CDR3 holds 14 amino acids, cysteine through phenylalanine. Only the CDR3 region is kept as DNA, spanning 42 bases read in frame from base 1. Based on the germline V gene, the CDR1 and CDR2 sequences are SNHLY and FYNNEI. Relative to germline, V is missing 9 bases and J is missing 5 bases, with 9 bases of the junction outside any gene match.

This receptor was taken from a woman aged 40-49 years in good health. The sample was PBMCs. The rearranged segments are TRBV2 and TRBJ2-5; 10 bases in between match TRBD1. The nucleotide sequence is given as TGTGCCAGTACCGGGACAGGGGTCTGGGAGACCCAGTACTTC. Its coded protein is CASTGTGVWETQYF.